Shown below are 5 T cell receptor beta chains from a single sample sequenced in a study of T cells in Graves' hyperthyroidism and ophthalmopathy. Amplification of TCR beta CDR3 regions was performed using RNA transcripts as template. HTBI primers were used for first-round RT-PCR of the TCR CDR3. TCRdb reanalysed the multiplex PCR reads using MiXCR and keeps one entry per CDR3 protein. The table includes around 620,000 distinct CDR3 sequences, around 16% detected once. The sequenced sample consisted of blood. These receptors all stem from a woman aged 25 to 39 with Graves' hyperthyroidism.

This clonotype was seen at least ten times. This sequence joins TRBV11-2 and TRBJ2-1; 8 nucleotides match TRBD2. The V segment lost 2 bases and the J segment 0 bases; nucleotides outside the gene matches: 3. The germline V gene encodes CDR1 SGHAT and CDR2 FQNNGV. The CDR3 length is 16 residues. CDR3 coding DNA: TGTGCCAGCAGCTTACCAAGCGGGAGCTCCTACAATGAGCAGTTCTTC. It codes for CASSLPSGSSYNEQFF.

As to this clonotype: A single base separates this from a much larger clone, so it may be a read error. The CDR3 bases are TGTGCCAGCAGCCCTCTTTTCAGCGGAGATTACAATGAGCTGTTCTTC. Translating it yields CASSPLFSGDYNELFF. The chain uses TRBV3-1 and TRBJ2-1; maybe TRBD2 (5 bases). This CDR3 comprises 16 residues. Germline loops: CDR1 LGHDT, CDR2 YNNKEL (reference sequence).

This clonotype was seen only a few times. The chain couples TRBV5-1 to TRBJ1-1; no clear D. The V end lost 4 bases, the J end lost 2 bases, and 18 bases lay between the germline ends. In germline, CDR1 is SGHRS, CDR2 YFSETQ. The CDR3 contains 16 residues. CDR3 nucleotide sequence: TGCGCCAGCAGCCCAAACGCCCCCAGACCTAACACTGAAGCTTTCTTT. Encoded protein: CASSPNAPRPNTEAFF.

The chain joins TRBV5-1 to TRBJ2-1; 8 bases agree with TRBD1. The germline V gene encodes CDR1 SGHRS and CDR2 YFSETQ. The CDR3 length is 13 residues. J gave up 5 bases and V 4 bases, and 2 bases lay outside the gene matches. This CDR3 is CASSVGQDNEQFF. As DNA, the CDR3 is TGCGCCAGCAGCGTGGGACAGGACAATGAGCAGTTCTTC.

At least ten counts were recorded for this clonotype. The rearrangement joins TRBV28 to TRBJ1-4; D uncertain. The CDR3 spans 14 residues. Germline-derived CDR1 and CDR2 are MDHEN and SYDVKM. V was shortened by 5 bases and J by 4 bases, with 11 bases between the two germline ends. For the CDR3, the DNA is TGTGCCAGCAGTCCACCGGGATTTAATGAAAAACTGTTTTTT. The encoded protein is CASSPPGFNEKLFF.